A selection of T cell receptor beta chains follows, all from one sample in a study of blood T cells in healthy people across ages. Using its own MiXCR run on the 5' RACE reads, TCRdb lists one record per CDR3 protein. The table shows 580,000 or so distinct CDR3 sequences, with about 45% occurring only once. The specimen was blood. These receptors were taken from an elderly man in good health. CDR3s include the opening cysteine and the closing phenylalanine or tryptophan. Each record gives: D gene, clone size, V gene, J gene, CDR3 DNA, CDR3 protein. A D gene is named only where the DNA matches it firmly. Some rows mark clone size as missing; the rest say once, few, many or name a class of expanded clone.

D: .
size: many
V: TRBV6-6
J: TRBJ1-6
DNA: TGTGCCAGCAGTTACCTGGACAGTTATAATTCACCCCTCCACTTT
CDR3: CASSYLDSYNSPLHF

D: TRBD1
size: .
V: TRBV12-3/TRBV12-4
J: TRBJ1-6
DNA: TGTGCCACCCACATAGGGACAGGGATTAATTCACCCCTCCACTTT
CDR3: CATHIGTGINSPLHF

D: .
size: .
V: TRBV5-1
J: TRBJ2-1
DNA: TGCGCCAGCAGCGAAGGAGGAGGGAACAATGAGCAGTTCTTC
CDR3: CASSEGGGNNEQFF

D: .
size: .
V: TRBV11-2
J: TRBJ1-4
DNA: TGTGCCATCAGTTTTACCTCGGACAGCTCTGAAAAACTGTTTTTT
CDR3: CAISFTSDSSEKLFF

D: TRBD2
size: .
V: TRBV20-1
J: TRBJ2-7
DNA: TGCAGTGCTAGAGATGGCGGGAGAGACCACGAGCAGTACTTC
CDR3: CSARDGGRDHEQYF

D: .
size: few
V: TRBV20-1
J: TRBJ2-7
DNA: TGCAGTGCTCGCCGGAGAGTTGTAACCTACGAGCAGTACTTC
CDR3: CSARRRVVTYEQYF

D: .
size: .
V: TRBV12-3/TRBV12-4
J: TRBJ1-4
DNA: TGTGCCAGCAGTCCCCTGGGGACTAATGAAAAACTGTTTTTT
CDR3: CASSPLGTNEKLFF

D: TRBD1
size: few
V: TRBV20-1
J: TRBJ1-2
DNA: TGCAGTGCTAGAGGTACAGGGGTGAACTATGGCTACACCTTC
CDR3: CSARGTGVNYGYTF

D: .
size: once
V: TRBV20-1
J: TRBJ1-2
DNA: TGCAGTGCTATCGGGTTCTTTGGCTACACCTTC
CDR3: CSAIGFFGYTF

D: TRBD2
size: few
V: TRBV7-2
J: TRBJ2-7
DNA: TGTGCCAGCAGCCCGGAGCGGGGGACCGCCTACGAGCAGTACTTC
CDR3: CASSPERGTAYEQYF

D: .
size: .
V: TRBV20-1
J: TRBJ2-6
DNA: TGCAGTGCTAGAGATCTGGTCTCTGGGGCCAACGTCCTGACTTTC
CDR3: CSARDLVSGANVLTF

D: .
size: .
V: TRBV27
J: TRBJ2-1
DNA: TGTGCCAGCATGGGATCGACCGCGACAAGACAGTTCTTC
CDR3: CASMGSTATRQFF

D: .
size: .
V: TRBV10-3
J: TRBJ2-5
DNA: TGTGCCATCAGTGAGTCGAGGGCAGGGCTACAAGAGACCCAGTACTTC
CDR3: CAISESRAGLQETQYF

D: TRBD2
size: .
V: TRBV28
J: TRBJ2-3
DNA: TGTGCCAGCAGCAAAGCGGGAGAAGCAGATACGCAGTATTTT
CDR3: CASSKAGEADTQYF

D: .
size: many
V: TRBV4-3
J: TRBJ2-1
DNA: TGTGCCAGCAGCTTAGGGCTTCACAATGAGCAGTTCTTC
CDR3: CASSLGLHNEQFF

D: .
size: once
V: TRBV7-3
J: TRBJ2-3
DNA: TGTGCCAGCAGTACCGGCGATGCCAGCACAGATACGCAGTATTTT
CDR3: CASSTGDASTDTQYF

D: .
size: few
V: TRBV6-2/TRBV6-3
J: TRBJ2-7
DNA: TGTGCCAGCAGTTTACTAGGACGCGGCCCCTACGAGCAGTACTTC
CDR3: CASSLLGRGPYEQYF

D: .
size: once
V: TRBV10-3
J: TRBJ2-7
DNA: TGTGCCATCAGTGCAAGTTCAACTACCACCTACGAGCAGTACTTC
CDR3: CAISASSTTTYEQYF

D: TRBD1
size: .
V: TRBV7-2
J: TRBJ1-1
DNA: TGTGCCAGCAGCACAACAGGGGTGCGCACTGAAGCTTTCTTT
CDR3: CASSTTGVRTEAFF

D: TRBD1
size: .
V: TRBV7-3
J: TRBJ2-7
DNA: TGTGCCAGCAGCGTACGGGACAGTTACTCCTTCGGTGAGCAGTACTTC
CDR3: CASSVRDSYSFGEQYF

D: .
size: .
V: TRBV4-1
J: TRBJ2-7
DNA: TGCGCCAGCAGCTTCGGACAGACGGGGCCTTACGAGCAGTACTTC
CDR3: CASSFGQTGPYEQYF

D: TRBD2
size: few
V: TRBV7-2
J: TRBJ2-1
DNA: TGTGCTAGCAGCTTCTTTTCAGCGGGAGGCCACAATGAGCAGTTCTTC
CDR3: CASSFFSAGGHNEQFF

D: .
size: many
V: TRBV29-1
J: TRBJ2-5
DNA: TGCAGCGTTCGAGGGGGCCAAGAGACCCAGTACTTC
CDR3: CSVRGGQETQYF

D: .
size: .
V: TRBV18
J: TRBJ1-1
DNA: TGTGCCAGCTCACCACAGGGGAGGGCTGAAGCTTTCTTT
CDR3: CASSPQGRAEAFF